The sequence of this T cell receptor (beta chain) was determined in a study of blood T cell repertoires in COVID-19. Across the study: Sources were T cells, B-cell-depleted T cells, or PBMCs; the material itself was cDNA or gDNA.

Libraries were prepared by immunoSEQ multiplex PCR; TCRdb keeps only in-frame clonotypes and omits some of them. The profile covers some 68,000 clones, with 86% appearing a single time and less than 5.5% taken by the ten largest. Trimming took 2 bases from V and 3 from J, leaving 8 bases between them. CDR1 MNHEY and CDR2 SVGAGI come from the germline V gene. The CDR3 consists of 13 residues. The chain recombines TRBV6-5 with TRBJ2-7; D gene uncertain. Material for sequencing was peripheral blood. This sequence originates from a man aged 50 or older with active COVID-19. DNA for the CDR3: TGTGCCAGCAGTTACGGAGTAAACTACGAGCAGTACTTC. This translates into CASSYGVNYEQYF.